The text below deals with one T cell receptor (beta chain). Antigen: not known. These data originate in a study of response to subunit inactivated influenza vaccine. The CDR3 spans 19 residues. V was clipped by 2 bases and J by 6 bases; unmatched bases: 21. TCRdb used MiXCR to reprocess the RT-PCR reads, holding one entry per CDR3 protein. This sample carries 290,000 or so distinct CDR3 sequences, roughly 22% of them seen once, and the ten largest clones take 10%. Overall study results and limits: Authors suggested that a seasonal influenza vaccination recruits few new T cells each time.

The chain links TRBV12-3 or TRBV12-4 to TRBJ2-7, with TRBD1 matching over 8 bases. The TCR originated in a man in his fifties or sixties who received an inactivated influenza vaccine. The sample was PBMCs from blood, taken approximately 22 months after vaccination. DNA of the CDR3: TGTGCCAGCAGTTTATCCTCGCAAGGACAGGGCCACCCAAAAGGCGAGCAGTACTTC. Its translation is CASSLSSQGQGHPKGEQYF.